This TCR beta chain was documented in a study of shared clonotypes between healthy human individuals. Points from the study as a whole: Limitation of the genetic and exposure-history diversity represented came from the few donors. The generation probabilities recorded for non-shared clonotypes fell below those of clonotypes shared by all four donors.

The test was conducted at deep level. Libraries were prepared by immunoSEQ multiplex PCR; TCRdb keeps only in-frame clonotypes and omits some of them. The profile shows fewer than 1.6 million clones, 98% to 99% of them singletons. A note on this clone: Its antigen is still unknown. The sample has other DNA sequences that encode this CDR3 too.

V was cut by 7 bases and J by 4 bases, with 18 bases left in between. This CDR3 spans 14 amino acids. From germline, CDR1 is SGHNT and CDR2 YYREEE (reference sequence). The split of CD4+ cells yielded CD45RA+ naive and CD45RA-negative memory subsets. This receptor was obtained from a man aged 30-40 years in good health. The chain combines TRBV5-4 with TRBJ2-7; D is undetermined. Material: naive CD4+ T cells sorted from blood. Stated subset: CD45RA+ positively selected. The CDR3 bases are TGTGCCAGCTCCTCCGGGCAAGGGCGGTACGAGCAGTACTTC. Translation gives CASSSGQGRYEQYF.